What follows is one T cell receptor (beta chain) and its context. The data stem from a study of graft-versus-host responses after intestinal transplantation. Sequencing used immunoSEQ multiplex PCR; TCRdb keeps in-frame clones, though not all of them. The sample lists 3,000 to 4,000 clones, roughly two thirds occurring once. Lamina propria and intraepithelial lymphocytes were released by processing graft tissue. The TCR sequence derives from a human patient who received an intestinal transplant, so some T cells may come from the graft donor. This material consisted of ileum tissue, taken 1018 days after intestinal transplantation.

CDR3 in DNA: TGTGCCAGCAGCTACGGGACAGGGGCCCAGCCCCAGCATTTT. Translated, it gives CASSYGTGAQPQHF. The rearrangement uses TRBV2 and TRBJ1-5; 10 bases map to TRBD1. CDR1 SNHLY and CDR2 FYNNEI come from the germline V gene. The CDR3 is 14 amino acids. With V trimmed by 6 bases and J by 7 bases, 6 bases remained unmatched.